This TCR beta chain derives from a study of cytomegalovirus exposure and HLA in healthy donors. PCR amplification relied on 60 Vbeta primers (plus 13 Jbeta primers). TCRdb's table, derived via immunoSEQ multiplex PCR, lists solely in-frame clones and lacks some. The sample comprises more than 130,000 clones, about four fifths of which are singletons, and 2.5% to 3% rests with the top ten. Notes on this clone: Its antigen is not identified.

Study conclusions and caveats: The investigators catalogued 164 TCR beta chains as cytomegalovirus-associated. It was reportedly the case that the classifier diagnosed cytomegalovirus status with high specificity and sensitivity.

Germline V CDR1 and CDR2: SGDLS, YYNGEE. V gave up 7 bases and J gave up 1 base, with 17 bases separating them. This CDR3 contains 15 residues. Donors counted as nominally healthy when sampled, yet unrecorded immune exposures were likely. The specimen was PBMCs. The V and J genes are TRBV9 and TRBJ2-5; D may be TRBD2 (6 bases). The TCR sequence derives from a male donor in good health and CMV-seronegative. The CDR3 DNA follows: TGTGCCAGCTCCCGCAGCGGACTAACCCAAGAGACCCAGTACTTC. Translated, it gives CASSRSGLTQETQYF.